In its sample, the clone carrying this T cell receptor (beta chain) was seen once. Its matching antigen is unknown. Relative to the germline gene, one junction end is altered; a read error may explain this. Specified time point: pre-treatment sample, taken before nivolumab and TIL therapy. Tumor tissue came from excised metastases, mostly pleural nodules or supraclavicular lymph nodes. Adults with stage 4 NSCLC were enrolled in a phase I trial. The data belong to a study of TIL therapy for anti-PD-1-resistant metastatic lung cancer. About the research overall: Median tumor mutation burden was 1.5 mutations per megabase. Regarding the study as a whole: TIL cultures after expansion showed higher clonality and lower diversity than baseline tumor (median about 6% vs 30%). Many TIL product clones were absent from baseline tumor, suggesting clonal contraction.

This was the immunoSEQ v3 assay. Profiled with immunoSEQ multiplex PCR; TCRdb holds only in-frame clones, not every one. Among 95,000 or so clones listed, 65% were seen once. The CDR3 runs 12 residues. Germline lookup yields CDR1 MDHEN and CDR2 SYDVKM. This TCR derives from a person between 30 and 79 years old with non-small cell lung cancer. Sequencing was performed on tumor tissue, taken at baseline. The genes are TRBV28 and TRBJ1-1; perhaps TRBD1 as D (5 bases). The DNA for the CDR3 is TGTGCCAGCAGCTCAAGGGGTCCCCGTAGAATCTTT. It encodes CASSSRGPRRIF.